This T cell receptor beta chain was retrieved from a study of response to subunit inactivated influenza vaccine. TCRdb reprocessed the RT-PCR reads via MiXCR and lists one record per CDR3 protein. Of 400,000 to 650,000 distinct CDR3 sequences in the sample, approximately 6.9% were seen once. This clonotype turned up a few times. This receptor was identified in a man aged 45-69 years who received an inactivated influenza vaccine. Source: PBMCs from blood, taken about 24 months after vaccination.

The chain's CDR3 is CASSPVRGIGRYEQYF. CDR3 DNA: TGTGCCAGCAGCCCGGTACGGGGGATAGGGCGGTACGAGCAGTACTTC. This sequence joins TRBV14 and TRBJ2-7; perhaps TRBD2 as D (6 bases). The CDR3 is made up of 16 amino acids. The V end lost 4 bases, the J end lost 4 bases, and 20 bases lay between the germline ends. Germline V gives CDR1 SGHDN, CDR2 FVKESK.